This is a list of T cell receptor beta chains from one sample in a study of T cell clusters in autoimmune cytopenias. No DNA is given; TCRdb re-called the multiplex PCR reads and lists each CDR3 protein once. The repertoire table contains 7,800 or so distinct CDR3 sequences. Material: peripheral blood. Receptor source: a human donor with an autoimmune cytopenia or autoimmune hepatitis (not recorded which). CDR3s include the opening cysteine and the closing phenylalanine or tryptophan. Fields, in order: CDR3 length, clone size, V gene, J gene, CDR3 protein. Size tells how often a clone was seen (once, few, many) or the class of an expanded clone, and some rows leave it out.

14	medium-sized	TRBV7-9	TRBJ2-2	CASRTDRDTGELFF
17	medium-sized	TRBV27	TRBJ2-6	CASSLLGLFAGANVLTF
14	medium-sized	TRBV7-9	TRBJ2-2	CAASGSYGTGELFF
13	-	TRBV29-1	TRBJ2-3	CSVSGRLTDTQYF
15	medium-sized	TRBV6-2/TRBV6-3	TRBJ1-3	CASSYSGTAGNTIYF
14	medium-sized	TRBV20-1	TRBJ2-2	CSDRLAGDTGELFF
15	medium-sized	TRBV27	TRBJ2-7	CASSLRQGFSYEQYF
14	-	TRBV11-2	TRBJ2-1	CASSLAQGYGEQFF
15	medium-sized	TRBV30	TRBJ2-1	CAWSVSSGRYNEQFF
13	-	TRBV20-1	TRBJ2-2	CSALDTTTGELFF
12	medium-sized	TRBV30	TRBJ1-2	CAWSARNYGYTF
13	medium-sized	TRBV27	TRBJ1-1	CASSLNPALGAFF
14	-	TRBV20-1	TRBJ1-6	CSGKGDRDYSPLHF
15	-	TRBV5-1	TRBJ1-6	CASSLETGENSPLHF
15	-	TRBV5-6	TRBJ2-2	CASSSDRGRSGELFF
16	medium-sized	TRBV6-2/TRBV6-3	TRBJ2-6	CASSQPRASGANVLTF
14	-	TRBV5-1	TRBJ1-4	CASAGGTANEKLFF
16	-	TRBV5-1	TRBJ1-4	CASSSDRLGTNEKLFF
15	medium-sized	TRBV6-2/TRBV6-3	TRBJ2-7	CASSYFSTRSYEQYF
17	medium-sized	TRBV15	TRBJ2-2	CATSREDKGINTGELFF
18	medium-sized	TRBV18	TRBJ2-6	CASSLQGAPLSGANVLTF
13	medium-sized	TRBV12-3/TRBV12-4	TRBJ2-7	CASSPWDIIHQYF
14	-	TRBV10-3	TRBJ2-2	CATLTSGNTGELFF
15	-	TRBV27	TRBJ2-5	CASSGGLGGQGTQYF
14	medium-sized	TRBV7-9	TRBJ2-1	CASSFSQSYNEQFF
15	medium-sized	TRBV6-5	TRBJ2-7	CASSIKGPTSYEQYF
14	medium-sized	TRBV20-1	TRBJ2-7	CSAGGVDSLNEQYF
12	medium-sized	TRBV20-1	TRBJ2-1	CSATMGGNEQFF
14	-	TRBV20-1	TRBJ2-1	CSARGGFKVNEQFF
14	-	TRBV12-3/TRBV12-4	TRBJ2-1	CASSFSGRRNEQFF
15	-	TRBV20-1	TRBJ1-1	CSARTQGQMNTEAFF
12	-	TRBV20-1	TRBJ2-7	CSARGGSYEQYF
14	-	TRBV20-1	TRBJ2-4	CSARDRAPKNIQYF
15	medium-sized	TRBV5-1	TRBJ2-7	CASSLFGTGSAGQYF
14	medium-sized	TRBV12-3/TRBV12-4	TRBJ1-1	CASSQQGGGREAFF
11	-	TRBV20-1	TRBJ1-1	CSARDRGGAFF
14	medium-sized	TRBV19	TRBJ2-7	CASSTPGLAHEQYF
15	-	TRBV7-9	TRBJ1-4	CASSLGQGINEKLFF
12	-	TRBV5-1	TRBJ1-1	CASSLEGQEAFF
16	-	TRBV6-5	TRBJ1-5	CASSRGDSFSAQPQHF
16	medium-sized	TRBV7-9	TRBJ1-3	CASSQGQGASGNTIYF
14	medium-sized	TRBV5-1	TRBJ1-2	CASSLGGAGYGYTF
13	-	TRBV12-5	TRBJ2-2	CASGLFHTGELFF
14	medium-sized	TRBV6-5	TRBJ1-2	CASSHRASVYGYTF